One sample yielded the 21 T cell receptor beta chains listed below, sequenced in a study of shared T cell receptors in the human thymus. Produced via immunoSEQ multiplex PCR; TCRdb's table is partial and in-frame only. This repertoire shows about 540,000 clones, around 82% found once; its top ten account for about 0.014%. The sample also formed part of further work on human thymus T cells.

The sample was thymocytes. Receptor source: a boy less than two years old with a congenital heart defect.

This clone has only a few counts. CDR3 loop: CASSLWDYSGNTIYF. The DNA of the CDR3 is TGTGCCAGCAGCCTCTGGGACTACTCTGGAAACACCATATATTTT. This chain uses TRBV5-4 with TRBJ1-3; D is possibly TRBD1 (5 bases). Trimming shortened V by 4 bases and J by 0 bases, and 11 bases separated the two germline ends. This CDR3 spans 15 amino acids. CDR1 is SGHNT, CDR2 YYREEE, per germline (reference sequence). Full variable domain (missing parts from reference TRBV5-4 and TRBJ1-3): ETGVTQSPTHLIKTRGQQVTLRCSSQSGHNTVSWYQQALGQGPQFIFQYYREEENGRGNFPPRFSGLQFPNYSSELNVNALELDDSALYLCASSLWDYSGNTIYFGEGSWLTVV.

The chain links TRBV12-5 to TRBJ2-1; TRBD2 matches 9 bases. The CDR3 extends over 16 amino acids. J was trimmed by 6 bases and V by 0 bases; bases with no gene match: 6. Germline V CDR1 and CDR2: LGHNT, FRNRAP. In nucleotides, the CDR3 is TGTGCTAGTGGTTTGGTACGCGCGGGAGGGGGCAATGAGCAGTTCTTC. Residues: CASGLVRAGGGNEQFF.

The V and J genes are TRBV27 and TRBJ2-2, with 10 bases matching TRBD2. This CDR3 region has 17 residues. The ends lost 6 bases at V and 6 bases at J; junction bases unmatched: 13. Germline V gene data show CDR1 as MNHEY and CDR2 as SMNVEV (reference sequence). This CDR3 is CASRTGELAGAPGELFF. In DNA form, the CDR3 reads TGTGCCAGCAGAACTGGGGAGCTAGCGGGAGCCCCCGGGGAGCTGTTTTTT.

The sample holds one count of this clone. V and J are TRBV11-2 and TRBJ2-3; possible D gene TRBD2, 6 bases. Germline CDR1 SGHAT, CDR2 FQNNGV. V was cut by 5 bases and J by 0 bases, with 21 bases left in between. This CDR3 has 18 residues. The CDR3 reads CASSIRSRAGLSTDTQYF. The CDR3 region has the DNA TGTGCCAGCAGCATTCGAAGTAGGGCAGGACTAAGCACAGATACGCAGTATTTT. Full variable domain (outside the CDR3, taken from reference TRBV11-2 and TRBJ2-3): EAGVAQSPRYKIIEKRQSVAFWCNPISGHATLYWYQQILGQGPKLLIQFQNNGVVDDSQLPKDRFSAERLKGVDSTLKIQPAKLEDSAVYLCASSIRSRAGLSTDTQYFGPGTRLTVL.

The chain recombines TRBV4-1 with TRBJ2-2; TRBD2 aligns across 11 bases. Per the germline V gene, CDR1 is MGHRA and CDR2 is YSYEKL. The CDR3 extends over 18 amino acids. J lost 7 bases, V lost 0 bases, and 10 bases had no gene match. This chain's CDR3 is CASSQDRGSGRADGELFF. The CDR3 DNA sequence: TGCGCCAGCAGCCAAGACCGGGGTAGCGGGAGGGCCGACGGGGAGCTGTTTTTT.

DNA for the CDR3: TGTGCCAGCAGTGATTCCAGGGGGCTGTCGCGGGATACGCAGTATTTT. Translated, it gives CASSDSRGLSRDTQYF. V usage is TRBV6-4 and J usage is TRBJ2-3, with TRBD1 matching 8 bases. Germline assignment: CDR1 MRHNA and CDR2 SNTAGT. This CDR3 is built from 16 residues. V lost 3 bases to trimming and J lost 6 bases; unmatched junction nucleotides: 11.

This clone was observed a single time. The rearrangement joins TRBV28 to TRBJ1-2, with no clear D. The germline CDR1 and CDR2 sequences are MDHEN and SYDVKM. The CDR3 has 14 amino acids. Deletions cut 5 bases from V and 7 bases from J, with 17 bases between. The CDR3 region is CASSNPLGALGYTF. Written as DNA, the CDR3 is TGTGCCAGCAGTAACCCCCTGGGAGCCCTTGGCTACACCTTC.

This chain links TRBV5-6 with TRBJ2-7; D might be TRBD2 (6 bases). This CDR3 has 16 residues. Per the germline V gene, CDR1 is SGHDT and CDR2 is YYEEEE. V was shortened by 6 bases and J by 7 bases, with 26 bases between the two germline ends. CDR3 bases: TGTGCCAGCAACACAAGGCCCCCAGCGGGTCCACGGGAGCAGTACTTC. This translates into CASNTRPPAGPREQYF.

The chain employs TRBV14 and TRBJ2-7, with 8 nucleotides matching TRBD1. Germline V gives CDR1 SGHDN, CDR2 FVKESK. The trim removed 5 bases at V and 6 bases at J, leaving 9 bases unmatched. The CDR3 consists of 14 residues. For the CDR3, the DNA is TGTGCCAGCAGCGAAGTTCGACAGGGGTGCGAGCAGTACTTC. This gives the protein CASSEVRQGCEQYF.

The genes are TRBV4-1 and TRBJ2-5, with 11 nucleotides matching TRBD2. CDR1 is MGHRA, CDR2 YSYEKL, per germline. Germline trimming cut 1 base from V and 3 bases from J; bases unmatched to any gene: 4. The CDR3 runs 16 residues. CDR3 in DNA: TGCGCCAGCAGCCAAGCGGTGGGACTAGCGGAAGAGACCCAGTACTTC. Its protein is CASSQAVGLAEETQYF.

V and J are TRBV6-5 and TRBJ1-2; D is perhaps TRBD1 (5 bases). Germline V gene lookup returns CDR1 MNHEY and CDR2 SVGAGI. The CDR3 contains 12 residues. Trimming pared 10 bases from V and 6 bases from J, leaving 15 bases between. This chain's CDR3 is CAIKMGLHGYTF. CDR3 nucleotide sequence: TGTGCCATCAAAATGGGGCTCCATGGCTACACCTTC.

The V and J genes are TRBV28 and TRBJ2-3; 11 nucleotides agree with TRBD2. Germline CDR1 and CDR2: MDHEN and SYDVKM. The CDR3 is made up of 16 amino acids. V lost 6 bases, J lost 2 bases, and 7 bases stayed unmatched. The chain's CDR3 is CASRNIAGGVTDTQYF. Here the CDR3 DNA reads TGTGCCAGCAGGAACATAGCGGGAGGGGTCACAGATACGCAGTATTTT.

This clone appeared once. This sequence joins TRBV18 and TRBJ2-7; tentative D call: TRBD1 (6 bases). Germline V CDR1 and CDR2: KGHSH, LQKENI. V gave up 2 bases and J gave up 0 bases, with 14 bases separating them. The CDR3 sequence is 16 residues long. For the CDR3, the DNA is TGTGCCAGCTCACCATTAGGAGACAGGCCCTCCTACGAGCAGTACTTC. Encoded protein: CASSPLGDRPSYEQYF.

CDR3 residues: CAHGRTPYNEQFF. The CDR3 nucleotides read TGTGCCCACGGCCGGACTCCCTACAATGAGCAGTTCTTC. The chain joins TRBV28 to TRBJ2-1, with D possibly TRBD2 on 5 matching bases. The CDR3 sequence is 13 residues long. V lost 11 bases to trimming and J lost 2 bases, with 13 bases between them. Germline CDR1 and CDR2: MDHEN and SYDVKM.

The rearrangement uses TRBV10-2 and TRBJ2-4, with TRBD2 matching over 9 bases. The CDR3 consists of 18 residues. V gave up 6 bases and J gave up 0 bases; unmatched junction bases: 12. Germline assignment: CDR1 WSHSY and CDR2 SAAADI. For the CDR3, the DNA is TGCGCCAGCAGCTGGACTAGCGCACCACTCTTAGCCAAAAACATTCAGTACTTC. This codes for CASSWTSAPLLAKNIQYF.

This rearrangement joins TRBV29-1 to TRBJ2-7, with D possibly being TRBD1 (5 bases). CDR1 SQVTM and CDR2 ANQGSEA come from the germline V gene. The V gene lost 5 bases and the J gene lost 2 bases, with 10 bases spanning the gap. This CDR3 contains 12 residues. CDR3 coding DNA: TGCAGCGTTAACAGGTCCGCCTACGAGCAGTACTTC. It is translated as CSVNRSAYEQYF.

The V gene is TRBV14, the J gene TRBJ1-5; 7 bases match TRBD1. The CDR3 length is 13 residues. Germline CDR1 reads SGHDN; CDR2 reads FVKESK. J was trimmed by 4 bases and V by 4 bases; bases with no gene match: 1. The CDR3 DNA reads as TGTGCCAGCAGCCCAGGGGGGAATCAGCCCCAGCATTTT. Its translation: CASSPGGNQPQHF.

The V and J genes are TRBV19 and TRBJ1-1; maybe TRBD1 (5 bases). Deletions cut 5 bases from V and 6 bases from J, with 16 bases between. Germline V gene lookup returns CDR1 LNHDA and CDR2 SQIVND (reference sequence). The CDR3 length is 14 residues. CDR3 bases: TGTGCCAGTAGTTCCAATTACAGGCGTCCTGAAGCTTTCTTT. This sequence encodes CASSSNYRRPEAFF.

V and J are TRBV6-1 and TRBJ2-7; weak D call: TRBD2 (6 bases). Deletions cut 3 bases from V and 3 bases from J, with 12 bases between. Germline V gene lookup returns CDR1 MNHNS and CDR2 SASEGT. The CDR3 loop spans 14 amino acids. Here the CDR3 reads CASSEGRDNYEQYF. The DNA of the CDR3 is TGTGCCAGCAGTGAGGGGCGGGATAACTACGAGCAGTACTTC.

This sequence joins TRBV29-1 and TRBJ1-3; 8 positions match TRBD1. V shed 6 bases and J 2 bases; nucleotides not matched to a gene: 6. Germline CDR1 is SQVTM and CDR2 is ANQGSEA. The CDR3 contains 14 residues. In nucleotides, the CDR3 is TGCAGCGTCCTCAGGGGGCTCCCTGGAAACACCATATATTTT. Its protein is CSVLRGLPGNTIYF.

A few counts support this clone. The J gene is TRBJ1-4, the V gene TRBV5-6; D possibly corresponds to TRBD1 (5 bases). CDR3 size: 13 residues. Germline V gives CDR1 SGHDT, CDR2 YYEEEE. V lost 4 bases and J 4 bases, leaving 8 bases between the germline ends. CDR3 protein: CASSETVNEKLFF. CDR3 in DNA: TGTGCCAGCAGCGAGACAGTTAATGAAAAACTGTTTTTT.